The rows below give T cell receptor beta chains drawn from one sample of a study of metastatic and nonmetastatic thyroid tumors. TCRdb re-clonotyped the PCR reads via MiXCR. The sample includes 30,000 to 50,000 clones, about 13% of them seen just once. Sequencing used blood. The source is a female donor with papillary thyroid cancer or a benign thyroid nodule (not recorded which). Some clones in this sample may be carry-over from other donors' samples. Both conserved end residues are part of each CDR3. A D gene is named only where the DNA matches it firmly. The size field is filled for only some rows; it gives once, few, many or a size class.

D,size,V,J,length,CDR3,DNA
-,many,TRBV20-1,TRBJ1-1,12,CSARGGDTEAFF,TGCAGTGCTAGAGGGGGCGACACTGAAGCTTTCTTT
-,many,TRBV15,TRBJ2-7,14,CATGLVGSSYEQYF,TGTGCCACCGGTCTGGTGGGGAGCTCCTACGAGCAGTACTTC
-,many,TRBV6-4,TRBJ1-5,14,CASSVGEGGQPQHF,TGTGCCAGCAGTGTTGGGGAAGGTGGCCAGCCCCAGCATTTT
-,many,TRBV7-3,TRBJ2-7,12,CASSLLGGEQYF,TGTGCCAGCAGCTTATTGGGAGGCGAGCAGTACTTC
TRBD1,many,TRBV6-1,TRBJ1-1,15,CASSPARGLGTEAFF,TGTGCCAGCAGTCCAGCCAGGGGGCTCGGCACTGAAGCTTTCTTT
-,many,TRBV4-2,TRBJ2-3,14,CASSQEKDTDTQYF,TGTGCCAGCAGCCAAGAGAAAGATACAGATACGCAGTATTTT
-,many,TRBV5-1,TRBJ2-5,14,CASSWASYQETQYF,TGCGCCAGCAGCTGGGCCTCGTACCAAGAGACCCAGTACTTC
TRBD1,-,TRBV4-1,TRBJ2-3,18,CASCQEVGAGTVQNTQYF,TGCGCCAGCTGCCAAGAGGTCGGGGCAGGGACAGTCCAAAATACGCAGTATTTT
-,many,TRBV27,TRBJ1-4,15,CASSRRGKNNEKLFF,TGTGCCAGCAGTAGGCGAGGGAAAAATAATGAAAAACTGTTTTTT
TRBD1,many,TRBV5-5,TRBJ2-7,14,CASSPWDRTYEQYF,TGTGCCAGCAGTCCTTGGGACAGAACCTACGAGCAGTACTTC
TRBD1,many,TRBV15,TRBJ1-2,15,CATSREKDRSYGYTF,TGTGCCACCAGCAGAGAGAAGGACAGGAGCTATGGCTACACCTTC
TRBD1,many,TRBV3-1,TRBJ1-4,14,CASSPVAGGEKLFF,TGTGCCAGCAGCCCTGTGGCAGGGGGTGAAAAACTGTTTTTT
-,many,TRBV19,TRBJ1-2,13,CASSIGTVYGYTF,TGTGCCAGTAGTATAGGAACTGTCTATGGCTACACCTTC
-,many,TRBV9,TRBJ2-2,17,CASSGPLSGANTGELFF,TGTGCCAGCAGCGGCCCACTCTCAGGGGCGAACACCGGGGAGCTGTTTTTT
-,many,TRBV6-1,TRBJ2-7,12,CASRGEFYEQYF,TGTGCCAGCAGGGGTGAGTTCTACGAGCAGTACTTC
-,many,TRBV6-4,TRBJ2-1,15,CASSDFRASRNEQFF,TGTGCCAGCAGTGATTTCCGGGCTTCCCGTAATGAGCAGTTCTTC
-,few,TRBV5-1,TRBJ2-5,16,CASSLVGTGIQETQYF,TGCGCCAGCAGCTTGGTCGGGACTGGCATACAAGAGACCCAGTACTTC
-,many,TRBV11-2,TRBJ2-1,15,CASSLRGSSYNEQFF,TGTGCCAGCAGCTTAAGGGGAAGCTCCTACAATGAGCAGTTCTTC
-,-,TRBV12-3/TRBV12-4,TRBJ1-1,16,CASSSRTGRWDTEAFF,TGTGCCAGCAGTTCTCGTACAGGTCGTTGGGACACTGAAGCTTTCTTT
-,-,TRBV28,TRBJ2-7,13,CASTESGLYLQYF,TGTGCCAGCACTGAGAGCGGGCTATACCTGCAGTACTTC
-,many,TRBV12-3/TRBV12-4,TRBJ2-1,12,CASSLIGNEQFF,TGTGCCAGCAGTTTAATTGGAAATGAGCAGTTCTTC
TRBD2,-,TRBV6-1,TRBJ2-1,16,CAIQPGLAGFYNEQFF,TGTGCGATACAACCGGGACTAGCGGGATTCTACAATGAGCAGTTCTTC
-,many,TRBV12-3/TRBV12-4,TRBJ2-1,11,CASSLGRSEFF,TGTGCCAGCAGTTTAGGGCGTAGTGAGTTCTTC
-,-,TRBV5-6,TRBJ2-3,17,CASSLDSAEYYTDTQYF,TGTGCCAGCAGCTTAGATTCCGCAGAATACTACACAGATACGCAGTATTTT
-,many,TRBV4-1,TRBJ2-7,15,CASSQETRVSYEQYF,TGCGCCAGCAGCCAAGAGACCAGAGTCTCCTACGAGCAGTACTTC
-,-,TRBV7-9,TRBJ1-2,15,CASSLGSAGSIGYTF,TGTGCCAGCAGCTTAGGATCGGCAGGGTCGATCGGCTACACCTTC
TRBD1,few,TRBV28,TRBJ1-2,15,CASSFRDRVSVGYTF,TGTGCCAGCAGTTTTCGGGACAGGGTTTCAGTTGGCTACACCTTC
TRBD1,many,TRBV9,TRBJ1-6,15,CASSVDRGPHSPLHF,TGTGCCAGCAGCGTAGACAGGGGGCCACATTCACCCCTCCACTTT
-,many,TRBV2,TRBJ2-3,12,CASRSPTDTQYF,TGTGCCAGCCGGTCCCCCACAGATACGCAGTATTTT
-,many,TRBV29-1,TRBJ2-5,15,CSVSTGTSDQETQYF,TGCAGCGTATCTACTGGGACGTCGGACCAAGAGACCCAGTACTTC
-,many,TRBV30,TRBJ2-3,13,CAWRGQGRDTQYF,TGTGCCTGGAGGGGGCAGGGGAGGGATACGCAGTATTTT
-,many,TRBV6-5,TRBJ2-4,16,CASSYSNGLAKNIQYF,TGTGCCAGCAGTTACTCGAACGGGTTAGCCAAAAACATTCAGTACTTC
-,many,TRBV5-6,TRBJ2-7,15,CASSPPLAVAYEQYF,TGTGCCAGCAGCCCTCCTTTAGCGGTAGCCTACGAGCAGTACTTC
-,once,TRBV2,TRBJ2-7,13,CASSWSRPYEQYF,TGTGCCAGTAGTTGGTCACGACCCTACGAGCAGTACTTC
-,medium-sized,TRBV6-1,TRBJ1-2,12,CASSSRGNGYTF,TGTGCCAGCAGTAGCAGGGGTAATGGCTACACCTTC
TRBD1,many,TRBV11-1,TRBJ2-3,16,CASSLWLDRGPDTQYF,TGTGCCAGCAGCCTATGGCTGGACAGGGGCCCAGATACGCAGTATTTT
-,many,TRBV28,TRBJ1-3,16,CASTSPGANSGNTIYF,TGTGCCAGCACCTCCCCAGGGGCCAACTCTGGAAACACCATATATTTT
-,many,TRBV30,TRBJ1-5,12,CAWSPPSGPQHF,TGTGCCTGGAGTCCGCCTAGCGGGCCCCAGCATTTT
-,many,TRBV30,TRBJ2-6,16,CAWSPGTLGGANVLTF,TGTGCCTGGAGCCCAGGGACCTTGGGTGGGGCCAACGTCCTGACTTTC
-,many,TRBV2,TRBJ2-1,13,CASTQRSGGEQFF,TGTGCCAGCACCCAGCGGTCCGGGGGTGAGCAGTTCTTC